These 16 T cell receptor beta chains came from one sample sequenced in a study of PD-L1 blockade in urothelial cancer. Time point defined: pretreatment peripheral blood. The method was immunoSEQ multiplex PCR; TCRdb's version includes in-frame clones alone and lacks a portion of them. The sample has 68,000 or so clones; roughly four fifths are singletons. Sequences were derived from PBMCs, sampled around atezolizumab (anti-PD-L1) treatment. The receptors derive from a man in his 70s with urothelial cancer.

The chain links TRBV9 to TRBJ2-1, with TRBD2 matching 12 bases. V shed 0 bases and J 9 bases; nucleotides not matched to a gene: 13. The CDR3 spans 18 residues. From germline, CDR1 is SGDLS and CDR2 YYNGEE. The CDR3 reads CASSVALAGGKGDSEQFF. The DNA of the CDR3 is TGTGCCAGCAGCGTAGCTCTAGCGGGAGGGAAAGGGGATAGTGAGCAGTTCTTC.

V is TRBV4-1 and J is TRBJ1-1; D remains unclear. The V end was cut by 0 bases, the J end by 6 bases, with 8 bases between. This CDR3 is 13 amino acids long. Germline-derived CDR1 and CDR2 are MGHRA and YSYEKL. The CDR3, as DNA: TGCGCCAGCAGCCAAGATTTAGAGGCTGAAGCTTTCTTT. Its protein is CASSQDLEAEAFF.

The chain couples TRBV4-3 to TRBJ2-5; a weak D match, TRBD2 (6 bases). CDR3 length: 13 residues. The V end lost 0 bases, the J end lost 5 bases, and 7 bases lay between the germline ends. Germline CDR1 and CDR2: LGHNA and YSLEER. CDR3 in amino acids: CASSQDRGETQYF. The CDR3 DNA reads as TGCGCCAGCAGCCAAGATCGGGGGGAGACCCAGTACTTC.

The V call is TRBV7-2, the J call TRBJ2-2; 10 nucleotides agree with TRBD2. V shed 9 bases, J shed 5 bases, and the junction held 6 bases outside the gene matches. The V gene's germline CDR1 is SGHTA and CDR2 FQGNSA. The CDR3 spans 14 residues. The CDR3 is CASKREGHTGELFF. CDR3 DNA sequence: TGTGCCAGTAAGCGGGAGGGCCATACCGGGGAGCTGTTTTTT.

The chain carries TRBV28 and TRBJ2-5, with D possibly TRBD2 on 5 matching bases. Per germline, CDR1 MDHEN and CDR2 SYDVKM. V was cut by 6 bases and J by 5 bases, with 16 bases left in between. CDR3 length equals 14 residues. The CDR3 loop is CASSGERHRETQYF. The CDR3 DNA follows: TGTGCCAGCAGCGGGGAAAGGCACCGGGAGACCCAGTACTTC.

V is TRBV5-5 and J is TRBJ1-5; weak D call: TRBD1 (5 bases). The CDR3 contains 13 residues. Trimming stripped 2 bases from V and 4 bases from J, with 7 bases between. Germline CDR1 reads SGHKS; CDR2 reads YYEKEE (reference sequence). The CDR3 here is CASSFDSNQPQHF. Written as DNA, the CDR3 is TGTGCCAGCAGCTTTGACAGTAATCAGCCCCAGCATTTT.

The chain links TRBV10-3 to TRBJ2-5; 11 bases fit TRBD2. This CDR3 has 15 amino acids. The V gene's germline CDR1 is ENHRY and CDR2 SYGVKD. The V gene end was trimmed by 3 bases and the J gene end by 6 bases; junction bases not matched to a gene: 6. DNA of the CDR3: TGTGCCATCAGTGATCCGCTAGCGGGGGGCCAGACCCAGTACTTC. It yields the protein CAISDPLAGGQTQYF.

V and J are TRBV6-6 and TRBJ2-3; D uncertain. CDR1 and CDR2 (germline): MNHNY, SVGAGI (reference sequence). Deletions cut 6 bases from V and 5 bases from J, with 6 bases between. This CDR3 spans 11 amino acids. The CDR3 coding sequence is TGTGCCAGCAGGACAAGAGATACGCAGTATTTT. It translates to CASRTRDTQYF.

The V and J genes are TRBV10-1 and TRBJ2-7, with 9 bases aligning to TRBD2. Germline CDR1 is WNHNN and CDR2 is SYGVQD (reference sequence). V trimming: 2 bases; J trimming: 0 bases; junction bases outside the gene matches: 8. The length of the CDR3 is 17 residues. Here the CDR3 reads CASSERWEREDSYEQYF. The DNA of the CDR3 is TGCGCCAGCAGTGAGAGGTGGGAGCGGGAGGACTCCTACGAGCAGTACTTC.

The V and J genes are TRBV11-2 and TRBJ1-2, with D perhaps matching TRBD1 (5 bases). Trimming took 1 base from V and 4 from J, leaving 7 bases between them. The CDR3 is made up of 13 amino acids. Germline assignment: CDR1 SGHAT and CDR2 FQNNGV. DNA for the CDR3: TGTGCCAGCAGCTTAGGACAGTCCTATGGCTACACCTTC. Protein product: CASSLGQSYGYTF.

The V and J genes are TRBV5-5 and TRBJ2-2, with 9 bases that match TRBD2. This CDR3 has 17 residues. CDR1 and CDR2 (germline): SGHKS, YYEKEE (reference sequence). The trim removed 0 bases at V and 3 bases at J, leaving 6 bases unmatched. The CDR3 nucleotides are TGTGCCAGCAGCTTGGCGAGGACTAGCGTGTACACCGGGGAGCTGTTTTTT. Its protein product is CASSLARTSVYTGELFF.

This clone was counted ten times or more. The chain recombines TRBV2 with TRBJ2-7, with 12 positions matching TRBD2. J gave up 5 bases and V 7 bases, and 12 bases lay outside the gene matches. The germline CDR1 and CDR2 sequences are SNHLY and FYNNEI. The CDR3 has 16 amino acids. CDR3 DNA: TGTGCCAGCACCGGGCGGCTAGCGGGGGGGCTTGACGAGCAGTACTTC. It specifies CASTGRLAGGLDEQYF.

V usage is TRBV5-8 and J usage is TRBJ1-1; 10 bases line up with TRBD1. The CDR3 spans 16 residues. CDR1 is SGHTS and CDR2 is YDEGEE in the germline V gene. V was clipped by 3 bases and J by 0 bases; unmatched bases: 5. CDR3 in DNA: TGTGCCAGCAGCTCGGACAGGGGGAATGTGAACACTGAAGCTTTCTTT. Translated, it gives CASSSDRGNVNTEAFF.

This clone was observed once. The chain recombines TRBV18 with TRBJ2-5, with 9 bases aligning to TRBD2. Germline V gene sequence: CDR1 KGHSH, CDR2 LQKENI. The length of the CDR3 is 16 residues. V gave up 0 bases and J gave up 1 base; unmatched junction bases: 3. The CDR3: CASSPPSGSPQETQYF. The CDR3 DNA reads TGTGCCAGCTCACCACCTAGCGGGAGCCCCCAAGAGACCCAGTACTTC.

The J gene is TRBJ1-6, the V gene TRBV10-2; no definite D call. V dropped 3 bases and J dropped 8 bases, with 14 bases sitting between them. Germline V gene sequence: CDR1 WSHSY, CDR2 SAAADI. The CDR3 consists of 15 residues. DNA for the CDR3: TGCGCCAGCAGTGATCGGAGGGTCGTCTATTCACCCCTCCACTTT. It codes for CASSDRRVVYSPLHF.

The gene calls are TRBV5-1 and TRBJ1-1; 10 nucleotides align to TRBD1. After removal of 0 bases from V and 11 bases from J, the junction contained 10 bases not matched to a gene. CDR1 and CDR2 (germline): SGHRS, YFSETQ. The CDR3 totals 15 residues. The CDR3 coding sequence is TGCGCCAGCAGCTTGGCAGGACAGGGGGTCTCCAGGGCTTTCTTT. It encodes CASSLAGQGVSRAFF.